The next 3 T cell receptor beta chains were all read from a single sample in a study of T cell responses to AZD1222 COVID-19 vaccine. Here immunoSEQ multiplex PCR was the method, and the copy in TCRdb shows in-frame clones only, minus some. The sample has about 59,000 clones; around 83% are singletons. The sequencing used peripheral blood, collected on day 0 of AZD1222 vaccination. The receptors originated from an adult in good health.

The chain carries TRBV6-5 and TRBJ1-1; 7 positions agree with TRBD1. Germline CDR1 and CDR2: MNHEY and SVGAGI. The V and J ends lost 3 bases and 3 bases, in that order; junction bases with no gene match: 10. The CDR3 is made up of 16 amino acids. The CDR3 loop reads CASSYWGRGRDTEAFF. CDR3 DNA: TGTGCCAGCAGTTATTGGGGCAGGGGGAGAGACACTGAAGCTTTCTTT.

The genes are TRBV19 and TRBJ2-3; 7 bases line up with TRBD1. The CDR3 has 15 amino acids. CDR1 and CDR2 from the germline V gene are LNHDA and SQIVND (reference sequence). The junction had 5 bases not matched to a gene; V was cut back by 4 bases and J by 1 base. This CDR3 is CASSTAGTGTDTQYF. The CDR3 coding sequence is TGTGCCAGTAGTACCGCCGGGACAGGCACAGATACGCAGTATTTT.

The chain employs TRBV3-1 (or the pseudogene TRBV3-2) and TRBJ2-1; TRBD2 aligns across 9 bases. This CDR3 spans 17 amino acids. V shed 1 base, J shed 3 bases, and the junction held 7 bases outside the gene matches. Germline V gives CDR1 LGHDT, CDR2 YNNKEL (reference sequence). CDR3 nucleotides: TGTGCCAGCAGCCAAGTCCTTAGCGGGAGCGGCTACAATGAGCAGTTCTTC. Protein sequence: CASSQVLSGSGYNEQFF.